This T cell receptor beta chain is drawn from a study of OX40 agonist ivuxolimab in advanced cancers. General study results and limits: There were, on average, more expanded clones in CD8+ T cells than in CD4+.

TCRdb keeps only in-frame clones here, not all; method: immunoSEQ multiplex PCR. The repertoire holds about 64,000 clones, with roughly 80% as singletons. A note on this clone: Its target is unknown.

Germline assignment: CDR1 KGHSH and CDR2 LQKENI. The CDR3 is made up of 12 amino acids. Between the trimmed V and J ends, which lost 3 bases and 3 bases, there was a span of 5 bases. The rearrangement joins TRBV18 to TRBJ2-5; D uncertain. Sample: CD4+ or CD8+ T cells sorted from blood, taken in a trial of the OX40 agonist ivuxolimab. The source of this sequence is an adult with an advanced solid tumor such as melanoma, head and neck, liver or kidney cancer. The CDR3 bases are TGTGCCAGCTCACCGGCCGAAGAGACCCAGTACTTC. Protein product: CASSPAEETQYF.